The subject of this entry is one TCR beta chain. The antigen is not known. The beta constant-region primer was an equimolar mix of two oligonucleotides covering TRBC1 and TRBC2. Four rounds of PCR amplified the ligated cDNA using nested alpha and beta constant-region primers plus SP2. TCRdb ran MiXCR on the UMI-ligation and nested PCR reads and lists one entry per CDR3 protein. The table lists approximately 82,000 distinct CDR3 sequences, about 7% of them singletons. This sample was included in a study of naive and memory T cell subsets. Study-level results: Over 85% of naive TCR sequences appeared only once, unlike memory subsets. Between naive and memory subsets, TCR abundance power law exponents differed. From naive to CM, EM and EMRA, diversity decreased and Gini increased.

V was shortened by 7 bases and J by 5 bases, with 14 bases between the two germline ends. The CDR3 contains 13 residues. Germline V gene sequence: CDR1 SGHAT, CDR2 FQNNGV. The chain links TRBV11-2 to TRBJ2-5, with D unclear. Sequenced: central memory CD4+ T cells from blood. The sequence derives from a human donor in good health. CDR3 protein: CASTLGRLETQYF. Written as DNA, the CDR3 is TGTGCCAGCACCCTTGGTAGATTGGAGACCCAGTACTTC.